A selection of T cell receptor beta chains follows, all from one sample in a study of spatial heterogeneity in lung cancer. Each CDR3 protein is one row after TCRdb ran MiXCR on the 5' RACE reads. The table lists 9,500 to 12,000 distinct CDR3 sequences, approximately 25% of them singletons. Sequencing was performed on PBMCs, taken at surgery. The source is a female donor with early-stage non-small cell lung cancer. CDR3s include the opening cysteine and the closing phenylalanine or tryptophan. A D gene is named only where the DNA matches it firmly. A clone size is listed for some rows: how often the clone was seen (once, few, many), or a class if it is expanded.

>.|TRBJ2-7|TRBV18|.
CASSPGGALDEQYF
TGTGCCAGCTCACCCGGGGGAGCTCTCGACGAGCAGTACTTC
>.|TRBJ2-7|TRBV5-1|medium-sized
CASSLEPQGQPYEQYF
TGCGCCAGCAGCTTGGAACCCCAGGGCCAGCCCTACGAGCAGTACTTC
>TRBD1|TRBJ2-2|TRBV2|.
CASSPGQGDTGELFF
TGTGCCAGCAGCCCGGGACAGGGCGACACCGGGGAGCTGTTTTTT
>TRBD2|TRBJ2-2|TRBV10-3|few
CAIGSSGRAGPGELFF
TGTGCCATTGGATCTAGCGGGAGGGCTGGTCCCGGGGAGCTGTTTTTT
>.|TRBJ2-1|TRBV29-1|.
CSVHGVYNEQFF
TGCAGCGTTCACGGGGTGTACAATGAGCAGTTCTTC
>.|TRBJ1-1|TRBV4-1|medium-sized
CASSPMGEGDTEAFF
TGCGCCAGCAGCCCCATGGGGGAAGGCGACACTGAAGCTTTCTTT
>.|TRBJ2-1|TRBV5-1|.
CASSMGPRADVGEQFF
TGCGCCAGCAGCATGGGCCCGCGGGCCGACGTGGGGGAGCAGTTCTTC
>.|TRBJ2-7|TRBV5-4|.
CASSLSVYVQNTAYEQYF
TGTGCCAGCAGCTTGTCCGTATATGTACAGAACACTGCCTACGAGCAGTACTTC
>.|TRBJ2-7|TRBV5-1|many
CASSLEGRYEQYF
TGCGCCAGCAGCTTGGAGGGGAGGTACGAGCAGTACTTC
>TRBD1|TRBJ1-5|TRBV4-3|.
CASSQEDRVSGQPQHF
TGCGCCAGCAGCCAAGAGGACAGGGTATCGGGACAGCCCCAGCATTTT
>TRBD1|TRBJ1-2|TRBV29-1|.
CSVDPGQGLYGYTF
TGCAGCGTTGACCCCGGACAGGGGCTCTATGGCTACACCTTC
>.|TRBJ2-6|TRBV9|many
CASSVGGSGANVLTF
TGTGCCAGCAGCGTAGGAGGTTCTGGGGCCAACGTCCTGACTTTC
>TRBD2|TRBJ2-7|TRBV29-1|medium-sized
CSVDPAGAGGVGEQYF
TGCAGCGTGGATCCCGCCGGGGCGGGAGGTGTCGGGGAGCAGTACTTC
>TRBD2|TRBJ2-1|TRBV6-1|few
CASSPVSGDYNEQFF
TGTGCCAGCAGCCCCGTTAGCGGGGACTACAATGAGCAGTTCTTC
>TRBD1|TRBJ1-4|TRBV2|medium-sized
CASSRDRDAEKLFF
TGTGCCAGCTCCCGGGACAGGGACGCTGAAAAACTGTTTTTT
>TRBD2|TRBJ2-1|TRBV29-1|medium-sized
CSVGTSGSFYEQFF
TGCAGCGTGGGGACTAGCGGGAGCTTCTATGAGCAGTTCTTC
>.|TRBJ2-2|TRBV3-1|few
CASSQDRTGELFF
TGTGCCAGCAGCCAAGATAGGACCGGGGAGCTGTTTTTT
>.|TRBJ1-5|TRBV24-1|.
CATSAGGPGQPQHF
TGTGCCACCAGTGCAGGAGGGCCAGGGCAGCCCCAGCATTTT
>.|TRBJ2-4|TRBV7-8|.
CASSPYKNIQYF
TGTGCCAGCAGTCCATACAAAAACATTCAGTACTTC
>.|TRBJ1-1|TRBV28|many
CASNPPGDGTEAFF
TGTGCCAGCAATCCTCCAGGGGATGGCACTGAAGCTTTCTTT
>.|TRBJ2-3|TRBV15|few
CATSRDQASDTQYF
TGTGCCACCAGCAGAGATCAGGCCTCAGATACGCAGTATTTT
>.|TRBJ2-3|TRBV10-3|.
CAIRDRDGSTDTQYF
TGTGCCATCAGAGACCGGGACGGGAGCACAGATACGCAGTATTTT
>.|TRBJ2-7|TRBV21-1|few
CASSKLAGPYEQYF
TGTGCCAGCAGCAAACTAGCGGGACCCTACGAGCAGTACTTC
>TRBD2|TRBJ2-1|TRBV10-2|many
CASSDLAGAYNEQFF
TGCGCCAGCAGTGATTTGGCGGGAGCATACAATGAGCAGTTCTTC
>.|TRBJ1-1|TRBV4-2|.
CASSSEQKNTEAFF
TGTGCCAGCAGCTCGGAACAGAAAAACACTGAAGCTTTCTTT
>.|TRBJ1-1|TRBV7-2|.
CASSPWGAPLEAFF
TGTGCCAGCAGCCCCTGGGGGGCCCCCCTCGAAGCTTTCTTT
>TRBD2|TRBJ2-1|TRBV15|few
CATSRVSSGFLSYNEQFF
TGTGCCACCAGCAGAGTTTCTAGCGGGTTTCTCTCCTACAATGAGCAGTTCTTC
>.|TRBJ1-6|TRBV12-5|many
CASGLVISVTADFRGPYNSPLHF
TGTGCTAGTGGTTTGGTAATTAGCGTGACAGCTGATTTCCGAGGACCCTATAATTCACCCCTCCACTTT
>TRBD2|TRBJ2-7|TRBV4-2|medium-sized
CASSQELAGEPYEQYF
TGTGCCAGCAGCCAGGAACTAGCGGGAGAACCTTACGAGCAGTACTTC
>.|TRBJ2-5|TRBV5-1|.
CASSPTGEPPETQYF
TGCGCCAGCAGCCCTACGGGAGAACCCCCGGAGACCCAGTACTTC
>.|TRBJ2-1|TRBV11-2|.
CASSSSRWLYNEQFF
TGTGCCAGCAGCAGCTCCCGGTGGCTCTACAATGAGCAGTTCTTC
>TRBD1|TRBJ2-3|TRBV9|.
CASSAERGGNTDTQYF
TGTGCCAGCAGCGCCGAACGAGGGGGCAACACAGATACGCAGTATTTT
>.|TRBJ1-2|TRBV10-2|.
CASNSPGQGNYGYTF
TGCGCCAGCAATTCCCCGGGCCAAGGGAACTATGGCTACACCTTC
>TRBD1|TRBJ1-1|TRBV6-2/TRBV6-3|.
CASSTLSRTGLNTEAFF
TGTGCCAGCAGTACCTTATCCCGGACAGGGTTGAACACTGAAGCTTTCTTT
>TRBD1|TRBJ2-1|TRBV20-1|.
CSARARQGSSYNEQFF
TGCAGTGCTAGAGCAAGACAGGGCAGCTCCTACAATGAGCAGTTCTTC
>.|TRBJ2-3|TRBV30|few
CAWGVGTDTQYF
TGTGCCTGGGGAGTGGGCACAGATACGCAGTATTTT
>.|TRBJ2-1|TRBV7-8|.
CASSLSRFYNEQFF
TGTGCCAGCAGCTTATCGCGCTTCTACAATGAGCAGTTCTTC
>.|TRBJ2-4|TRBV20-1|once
CSASQTSDIQYF
TGCAGTGCTTCCCAGACTAGTGACATTCAGTACTTC
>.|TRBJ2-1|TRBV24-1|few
CATSDLKDNEQFF
TGTGCCACCAGTGATTTGAAGGACAATGAGCAGTTCTTC
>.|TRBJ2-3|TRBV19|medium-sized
CASSISRLAGTDTQYF
TGTGCCAGTAGTATCAGTAGATTAGCTGGCACAGATACGCAGTATTTT
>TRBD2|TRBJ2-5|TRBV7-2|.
CASSSQGGEGETQYF
TGTGCCAGCAGCTCCCAGGGAGGGGAGGGAGAGACCCAGTACTTC
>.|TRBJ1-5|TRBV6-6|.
CASRNNPRGVPQHF
TGTGCCAGCAGGAATAACCCGAGGGGAGTCCCCCAGCATTTT
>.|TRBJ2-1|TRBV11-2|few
CASIQGGQYNEQFF
TGTGCCAGCATCCAGGGGGGGCAGTACAATGAGCAGTTCTTC
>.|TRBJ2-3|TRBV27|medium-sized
CASSSPTVGDTQYF
TGTGCCAGCAGTTCGCCGACAGTAGGAGATACGCAGTATTTT
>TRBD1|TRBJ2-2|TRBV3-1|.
CASSQETGGLLNTGELFF
TGTGCCAGCAGCCAAGAGACAGGGGGTCTCCTTAACACCGGGGAGCTGTTTTTT
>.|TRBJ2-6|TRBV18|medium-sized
CASSPPGANVLTF
TGTGCCAGCTCACCACCTGGGGCCAACGTCCTGACTTTC
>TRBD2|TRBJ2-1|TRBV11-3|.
CASSAAGDLYNEQFF
TGTGCCAGCAGCGCAGCGGGGGACCTCTACAATGAGCAGTTCTTC
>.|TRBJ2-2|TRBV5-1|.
CASSLVPGELFF
TGCGCCAGCAGCCTCGTGCCCGGGGAGCTGTTTTTT
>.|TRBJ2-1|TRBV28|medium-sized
CASSSTGTPSNEQFF
TGTGCCAGCAGTTCAACAGGGACACCCTCCAATGAGCAGTTCTTC
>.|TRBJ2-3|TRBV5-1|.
CASNVQGQGPDTQYF
TGCGCCAGCAACGTCCAAGGACAAGGCCCAGATACGCAGTATTTT
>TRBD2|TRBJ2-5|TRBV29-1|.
CSVAEAQTSGREETQYF
TGCAGCGTCGCCGAAGCCCAGACTAGCGGGAGGGAAGAGACCCAGTACTTC
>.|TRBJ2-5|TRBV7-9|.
CAGERTQYF
TGTGCCGGAGAAAGGACCCAGTACTTC
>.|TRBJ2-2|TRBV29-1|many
CSVGDTGELFF
TGCAGCGTGGGAGACACCGGGGAGCTGTTTTTT
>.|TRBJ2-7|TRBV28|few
CASSFDNGRGQYF
TGTGCCAGCAGTTTCGACAATGGACGGGGGCAGTACTTC
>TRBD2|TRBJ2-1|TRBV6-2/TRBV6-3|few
CASGRGRAGEKNEQFF
TGTGCCAGCGGACGAGGAAGAGCGGGAGAAAAAAATGAGCAGTTCTTC
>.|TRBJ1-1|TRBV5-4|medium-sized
CASSLASAGTEAFF
TGTGCCAGCAGCTTGGCCTCCGCTGGGACTGAAGCTTTCTTT
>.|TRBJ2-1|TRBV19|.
CASSPRGRYPYNEQFF
TGTGCCAGTAGTCCCCGCGGTCGCTACCCCTACAATGAGCAGTTCTTC
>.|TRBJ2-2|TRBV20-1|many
CSARSYGGPGTGELFF
TGCAGTGCTAGGTCCTACGGAGGGCCCGGCACCGGGGAGCTGTTTTTT
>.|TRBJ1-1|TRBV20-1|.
CSATPSYNTEAFF
TGCAGTGCTACCCCCTCTTATAACACTGAAGCTTTCTTT